The clone carrying this T cell receptor (beta chain) appeared a single time. The data are from a study of OX40 agonist ivuxolimab in advanced cancers. Sequencing was performed with immunoSEQ multiplex PCR; in TCRdb, only in-frame clones are kept and a portion is missing. This table holds 75,000 to 95,000 clones, approximately 80% found once. CDR3 length equals 17 residues. CDR1 is GTSNPN and CDR2 is SVGIG in the germline V gene (reference sequence). V dropped 3 bases and J dropped 1 base, with 18 bases sitting between them. This receptor was obtained from an adult with an advanced solid tumor such as melanoma, head and neck, liver or kidney cancer. The starting material was CD4+ or CD8+ T cells sorted from blood, obtained in a trial of the OX40 agonist ivuxolimab. The rearrangement links TRBV30 to TRBJ2-2; weak D call: TRBD2 (6 bases). The CDR3: CAWRRGTSVQNTGELFF. The CDR3 coding sequence is TGTGCCTGGAGGCGAGGGACTTCCGTTCAGAACACCGGGGAGCTGTTTTTT.